This T cell receptor (beta chain) appears in the sequencing data of a study of shared T cell receptors in the human thymus. V gave up 1 base and J gave up 5 bases, with 12 bases separating them. The CDR3 has 14 residues. Germline loops: CDR1 MGHDK, CDR2 SYGVNS. Sequencing was performed with immunoSEQ multiplex PCR; in TCRdb, only in-frame clones are kept and a portion is missing. The table has some 400,000 clones, 85% to 95% seen once; the top ten hold approximately 0.02%. The chain carries TRBV25-1 and TRBJ2-7; D perhaps matches TRBD2 (6 bases). The material sequenced was thymocytes. The receptor was derived from a human donor. The CDR3 region is CASSEWGTGDEQYF. CDR3 nucleotide sequence: TGTGCCAGCAGTGAATGGGGGACTGGGGACGAGCAGTACTTC.